This T cell receptor beta chain stems from a study of human T cells and chemical hapten exposure. Looking at the study overall: Patch tests of 0.01% DPC on the upper back were read at 6 days.

MiXCR, applied by TCRdb to the RACE reads, yields one record per CDR3 protein. The sample carries 74,000 or so distinct CDR3 sequences, approximately 12% recorded once. Findings of the study overall: DPC sensitization produced no change in TCRs with frequency above 1 in 1000.

Time point denoted: patch test 1, 2 weeks after DPC sensitization. Sample treatment: therapeutic diphenylcyclopropenone sensitization with weekly scalp DPC. This clonotype has ten or more counts. No antigen is known for it. The source is a woman between 55 and 75 years old with alopecia areata. Some clones in this sample may be carry-over from other donors' samples. The specimen was whole blood, collected in connection with sensitization to the hapten diphenylcyclopropenone (DPC).

The CDR3 DNA is TGTGCCAGCAGCCAACCACTAGCGGGGGGGATCCAAGAGACCCAGTACTTC. Amino acid sequence: CASSQPLAGGIQETQYF. V is TRBV4-2 and J is TRBJ2-5; 13 bases match TRBD2. With V trimmed by 2 bases and J by 1 base, 4 bases remained unmatched. Germline-derived CDR1 and CDR2 are LGHNA and YNFKEQ. This CDR3 is 17 amino acids long.